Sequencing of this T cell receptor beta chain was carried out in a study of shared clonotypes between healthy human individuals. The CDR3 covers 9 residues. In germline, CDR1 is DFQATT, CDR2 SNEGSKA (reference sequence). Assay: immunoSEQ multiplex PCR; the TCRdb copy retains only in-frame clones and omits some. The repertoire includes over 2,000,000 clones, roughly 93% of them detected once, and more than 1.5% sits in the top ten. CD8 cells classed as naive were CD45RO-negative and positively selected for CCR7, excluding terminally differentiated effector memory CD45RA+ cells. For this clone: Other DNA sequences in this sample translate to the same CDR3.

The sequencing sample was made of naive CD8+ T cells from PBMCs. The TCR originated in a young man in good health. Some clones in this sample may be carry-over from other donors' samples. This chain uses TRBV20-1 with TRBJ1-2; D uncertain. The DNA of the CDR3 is TGCAGCGCTGACTATGGCTACACCTTC. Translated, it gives CSADYGYTF.